The entry that follows covers one T cell receptor (beta chain) sequence. Its specificity is unknown. The data were obtained in a study of T cell responses to AZD1222 COVID-19 vaccine. Whole-study results and caveats: Repertoire sampling occurred only after the peak T cell response.

V was cut by 2 bases and J by 6 bases, with 8 bases left in between. The CDR3 extends over 14 amino acids. Germline V lookup: CDR1 SGHTA, CDR2 FQGTGA. The data were produced by immunoSEQ multiplex PCR, yet TCRdb's version contains in-frame clones alone and is incomplete. The sample includes about 90,000 clones, 88% of them seen just once. The source is an adult in good health. The sequencing used peripheral blood, collected on day 0 of MenACWY control vaccination. The V call is TRBV7-3, the J call TRBJ1-6; D call uncertain. The CDR3 DNA follows: TGTGCCAGCAGCTTATGGGCGGCTAATTCACCCCTCCACTTT. Residues: CASSLWAANSPLHF.